These 28 T cell receptor beta chains were all obtained from the same sample, sequenced in a study of T cells after yellow fever vaccination. MiXCR, applied by TCRdb to the 5' RACE reads, yields one record per CDR3 protein. The repertoire has about 330,000 distinct CDR3 sequences, 7% to 9% of them found once; the top ten carry around 17%. The sample was PBMCs, taken about 49 days after the first yellow fever vaccination. The receptors were gathered from a man aged 18 to 29 who received the YFV17D yellow fever vaccine.

This clonotype has only a few counts. The chain combines TRBV6-5 with TRBJ1-6, with D uncertain. The CDR3 is 18 amino acids. Trimming left V 2 bases short and J 0 bases short, with 14 bases between. The germline V gene encodes CDR1 MNHEY and CDR2 SVGAGI. CDR3 sequence reads: CASSYVFGESSYNSPLHF. CDR3 in DNA: TGTGCCAGCAGTTACGTTTTCGGGGAGAGCTCCTATAATTCACCCCTCCACTTT.

In this sample, this clonotype turned up a few times. The V call is TRBV28, the J call TRBJ2-7, with D uncertain. The CDR3 consists of 16 residues. Germline V gene lookup returns CDR1 MDHEN and CDR2 SYDVKM. V was trimmed by 2 bases and J by 3 bases, leaving 17 bases between them. The DNA of the CDR3 is TGTGCCAGCAGTTTACTTGGATTGACCTTAGACTACGAGCAGTACGTC. Its translation is CASSLLGLTLDYEQYV.

This clonotype was detected a few times. The CDR3 DNA reads TGTGCCTGGAGTGATACCGGCAGGGGGCCTGGCTACACCTTC. Its translation is CAWSDTGRGPGYTF. The gene calls are TRBV30 and TRBJ1-2, with 8 bases aligning to TRBD1. V lost 1 base to trimming and J lost 7 bases; unmatched junction nucleotides: 8. Looked up from germline, CDR1 is GTSNPN and CDR2 is SVGIG (reference sequence). This CDR3 region has 14 residues. The variable domain in full, with the rest retrieved from reference TRBV30 and TRBJ1-2, is SQTIHQWPATLVQPVGSPLSLECTVEGTSNPNLYWYRQAAGRGLQLLFYSVGIGQISSEVPQNLSASRPQDRQFILSSKKLLLSDSGFYLCAWSDTGRGPGYTFGSGTRLTVV.

This rearrangement joins TRBV10-3 to TRBJ2-3, with 11 positions matching TRBD2. This CDR3 spans 19 amino acids. Losses at the gene ends were 4 bases for V and 2 bases for J; bases not matched to a gene: 14. CDR1 is ENHRY, CDR2 SYGVKD, per germline. The CDR3 spells CAISAPSTTGLAATDTQYF. CDR3 sequence (DNA): TGTGCCATCAGTGCCCCCTCCACTACGGGACTAGCGGCCACAGATACGCAGTATTTT.

This clonotype was counted only a few times. The J gene is TRBJ2-5, the V gene TRBV24-1; D is possibly TRBD2 (5 bases). The CDR3 consists of 15 residues. The V gene lost 4 bases and the J gene lost 1 base, with 12 bases spanning the gap. Per germline, CDR1 KGHDR and CDR2 SFDVKD. The CDR3 here is CATSDRRDPQETQYF. DNA of the CDR3: TGTGCCACCAGTGACCGCCGGGATCCCCAAGAGACCCAGTACTTC.

The rearrangement links TRBV6-2 or TRBV6-3 to TRBJ1-1; unclear D gene. This CDR3 is 15 amino acids long. Germline CDR1 MNHEY, CDR2 SVGEGT. V was shortened by 0 bases and J by 0 bases, with 8 bases between the two germline ends. The CDR3 DNA reads as TGTGCCAGCAGTTACTCCCGGGGAGTGAACACTGAAGCTTTCTTT. As protein: CASSYSRGVNTEAFF.

The sample holds a few counts of this clonotype. V gene TRBV5-1 combines with J gene TRBJ1-2, with 11 positions matching TRBD1. The germline V gene encodes CDR1 SGHRS and CDR2 YFSETQ. The trim removed 0 bases at V and 2 bases at J, leaving 9 bases unmatched. This CDR3 has 18 residues. This CDR3 reads CASSLGPGQGDGNYGYTF. CDR3 DNA sequence: TGCGCCAGCAGCTTGGGGCCGGGACAGGGGGACGGGAACTATGGCTACACCTTC.

The sample holds a few counts of this clonotype. The V gene is TRBV7-2, the J gene TRBJ2-3; D is tentatively TRBD1 or TRBD2 (5 bases each). From germline, CDR1 is SGHTA and CDR2 FQGNSA. The CDR3 contains 13 residues. The germline V and J ends were trimmed by 2 bases and 11 bases, with 14 bases remaining between them. CDR3 in DNA: TGTGCCAGCAGCTTACAGTCGGGGCCGGAGCAGTATTTT. This codes for CASSLQSGPEQYF.

The V call is TRBV18, the J call TRBJ2-6, with TRBD1 identical over 7 bases. The CDR3 is 15 residues long. Germline CDR1 reads KGHSH; CDR2 reads LQKENI. Trimming at V came to 4 bases and at J to 4 bases, leaving 4 bases not matched to a gene. The CDR3, as DNA: TGTGCCAGCTCACGTGGACAGGACGGGGCCAACGTCCTGACTTTC. This codes for CASSRGQDGANVLTF.

On this clonotype: One junction end does not reproduce the germline sequence, and a read error may be involved. This sequence joins TRBV12-3 or TRBV12-4 and TRBJ1-1; 10 bases fit TRBD1. The CDR3 is 16 amino acids. The chain's CDR3 is CASSHPGTGEETGAFF. CDR3 DNA: TGTGCCAGCAGCCATCCTGGGACAGGGGAGGAGACTGGAGCTTTCTTT.

A few counts support this clonotype. The V gene is TRBV5-1, the J gene TRBJ1-1, with 8 bases fitting TRBD1. This CDR3 region has 16 residues. CDR1 is SGHRS and CDR2 is YFSETQ in the germline V gene. V was clipped by 1 base and J by 1 base; unmatched bases: 6. CDR3 DNA sequence: TGCGCCAGCAGCTTGCCAGGGGGCTCTTCGAACACTGAAGCTTTCTTT. It yields the protein CASSLPGGSSNTEAFF. The full variable domain, rest sourced from reference TRBV5-1 and TRBJ1-1, is KAGVTQTPRYLIKTRGQQVTLSCSPISGHRSVSWYQQTPGQGLQFLFEYFSETQRNKGNFPGRFSGRQFSNSRSEMNVSTLELGDSALYLCASSLPGGSSNTEAFFGQGTRLTVV.

This clonotype was observed a handful of times. The chain couples TRBV20-1 to TRBJ2-1; TRBD2 aligns across 7 bases. Per the germline V gene, CDR1 is DFQATT and CDR2 is SNEGSKA (reference sequence). With V trimmed by 0 bases and J by 0 bases, 5 bases remained unmatched. The CDR3 sequence is 16 residues long. CDR3 sequence reads: CSAREVGGSSYNEQFF. The DNA of the CDR3 is TGCAGTGCTAGAGAGGTCGGGGGGAGCTCCTACAATGAGCAGTTCTTC.

This clonotype was picked up a small number of times. CDR3 sequence: CSVRPTGLGNEQFF. The CDR3 bases are TGCAGCGTTCGTCCAACAGGGCTCGGCAATGAGCAGTTCTTC. The rearrangement links TRBV29-1 to TRBJ2-1; weak D call: TRBD1 (6 bases). The CDR3 is 14 residues long. Germline V gene data show CDR1 as SQVTM and CDR2 as ANQGSEA. The ends were cut back, 5 bases at V and 6 bases at J, with 17 bases in the middle.

The chain recombines TRBV12-3 or TRBV12-4 with TRBJ1-2, with D maybe TRBD1 (6 bases). The CDR3 is 15 residues long. Trimming pared 8 bases from V and 4 bases from J, leaving 20 bases between. The CDR3 reads CASVYIGRGSYGYTF. In DNA form, the CDR3 reads TGTGCCAGCGTTTACATTGGTAGGGGGAGCTATGGCTACACCTTC.

This clonotype has only a few counts. The rearrangement links TRBV25-1 to TRBJ1-5; D may be TRBD1 (6 bases). CDR3 length equals 18 residues. The germline V and J ends were trimmed by 7 bases and 0 bases, with 22 bases remaining between them. Germline CDR1 is MGHDK and CDR2 is SYGVNS. DNA for the CDR3: TGTGCCAGCACCGTAAGAGGACAGCTAATTTATAGCAATCAGCCCCAGCATTTT. As protein: CASTVRGQLIYSNQPQHF.

This clonotype has just a few counts. V usage is TRBV6-2 or TRBV6-3 and J usage is TRBJ2-1; D may be TRBD2 (6 bases). In germline, CDR1 is MNHEY, CDR2 SVGEGT. Trimming removed 7 bases at V and 3 bases at J, with 19 bases between. The CDR3 is 16 residues long. The CDR3 sequence is CASTHGRGSGYNEQFF. For the CDR3, the DNA is TGTGCCAGCACCCACGGGCGGGGAAGTGGCTACAATGAGCAGTTCTTC.

This clonotype was seen a handful of times. This chain links TRBV29-1 with TRBJ2-3; D is perhaps TRBD1 (6 bases). This CDR3 comprises 14 residues. Per the germline V gene, CDR1 is SQVTM and CDR2 is ANQGSEA. CDR3 residues: CGGRRGVGTDTQYF. The DNA of the CDR3 is TGCGGCGGCCGCAGGGGCGTTGGAACAGATACGCAGTATTTT.

This clonotype was seen only a few times. The chain uses TRBV29-1 and TRBJ1-2; D is unresolved. The CDR3 loop spans 9 amino acids. The germline V gene encodes CDR1 SQVTM and CDR2 ANQGSEA. In DNA, the CDR3 is TGCAGTTGCGATTATGGCTACACCTTC. It is translated as CSCDYGYTF.

The V call is TRBV20-1, the J call TRBJ1-1, with D possibly TRBD1 on 6 matching bases. CDR1 and CDR2 from the germline V gene are DFQATT and SNEGSKA (reference sequence). This CDR3 comprises 13 residues. V was shortened by 6 bases and J by 2 bases, with 13 bases between the two germline ends. The DNA of the CDR3 is TGCAGTGCCGCCGGGGGCACCAACACTGAAGCTTTCTTT. Its protein is CSAAGGTNTEAFF.

V usage is TRBV7-2 and J usage is TRBJ1-6; a weak D match, TRBD1 (5 bases). V dropped 2 bases and J dropped 6 bases, with 11 bases sitting between them. The germline CDR1 and CDR2 sequences are SGHTA and FQGNSA. CDR3 length: 15 amino acids. The CDR3 loop is CASSLTGPSNSPLHF. The CDR3 DNA sequence: TGTGCCAGCAGCTTAACAGGACCGAGTAATTCACCCCTCCACTTT.

This clonotype has just a few counts. V usage is TRBV20-1 and J usage is TRBJ2-6; 8 nucleotides agree with TRBD2. Trimming took 2 bases from V and 4 from J; bases not matched to a gene: 7. The CDR3 is 16 residues long. Germline CDR1 and CDR2: DFQATT and SNEGSKA (reference sequence). This chain's CDR3 is CSARRSGGYGANVLTF. The CDR3 DNA reads TGCAGTGCTAGACGATCGGGGGGGTACGGGGCCAACGTCCTGACTTTC.

The gene calls are TRBV6-2 or TRBV6-3 and TRBJ2-1; no firm D call. Per germline, CDR1 MNHEY and CDR2 SVGEGT. V lost 7 bases, J lost 7 bases, and 17 bases lay in between. The CDR3 length is 14 residues. CDR3 protein: CASTHLGEWNEQFF. CDR3 nucleotide sequence: TGTGCCAGCACCCACCTAGGCGAGTGGAATGAGCAGTTCTTC.

The chain has TRBV6-2 or TRBV6-3 and TRBJ1-1; no firm D call. Germline CDR1 is MNHEY and CDR2 is SVGEGT. This CDR3 is built from 12 residues. V was cut by 11 bases and J by 1 base, with 11 bases left in between. As DNA, the CDR3 is TGTGCCTGCCAAGATTCGAACACTGAAGCTTTCTTT. Its translation: CACQDSNTEAFF.

The chain uses TRBV6-4 and TRBJ1-5, with 8 bases that match TRBD1. The CDR3 runs 17 residues. Germline V gene data show CDR1 as MRHNA and CDR2 as SNTAGT. With V trimmed by 10 bases and J by 7 bases, 21 bases remained unmatched. The CDR3 nucleotides are TGTGCCACCCCCTACGAGAGGACAGGGATTGACTGGCAGCCCCAGCATTTT. Translating it yields CATPYERTGIDWQPQHF.

This clonotype was recorded at least ten times. The V gene is TRBV20-1, the J gene TRBJ2-1; 9 bases are a match to TRBD1. V lost 2 bases and J lost 6; bases outside the gene matches: 8. Germline lookup yields CDR1 DFQATT and CDR2 SNEGSKA (reference sequence). CDR3 size: 15 residues. CDR3 region: CSARHTGGVSNEQFF. For the CDR3, the DNA is TGCAGTGCTAGACACACAGGGGGCGTGAGCAATGAGCAGTTCTTC.

The DNA of the CDR3 is TGTGCCACCAGCAGGGTATCGGGATCCTACGAGCAGTACTTC. Encoded protein: CATSRVSGSYEQYF. The V gene is TRBV15, the J gene TRBJ2-7, with D possibly matching TRBD2 (5 bases). This CDR3 contains 14 residues. Per germline, CDR1 LNHNV and CDR2 YYDKDF (reference sequence). Trimming took off 3 bases at V and 1 base at J, with 10 bases between the two ends.

The chain couples TRBV12-3 or TRBV12-4 to TRBJ2-4; D not certain. The V gene lost 5 bases and the J gene lost 6 bases, with 20 bases spanning the gap. There are 16 residues in the CDR3. The CDR3 protein is CASSPSRGVGGNIQYF. CDR3 DNA sequence: TGTGCCAGCAGTCCGTCTCGTGGGGTTGGCGGAAACATTCAGTACTTC.

The chain couples TRBV7-3 to TRBJ2-2; 8 bases line up with TRBD2. The J segment lost 7 bases and the V segment lost 5 bases, leaving 9 bases of the junction unmatched. Germline-derived CDR1 and CDR2 are SGHTA and FQGTGA. CDR3 size: 15 residues. CDR3 bases: TGTGCCAGCAGCAAGGGACTAGGTGGGGTCGGGGAGCTGTTTTTT. Protein: CASSKGLGGVGELFF.